This T cell receptor beta chain was recorded in a study of blood T cells in healthy people across ages. Study-wide points: A strong correlation was seen between TCR beta diversity and naive T cell percentage. Expanded clonotype shifts may have been confounded, as the donors had an unknown CMV status.

Details on this clonotype: Its matching antigen is unknown.

With 3 bases removed from V and 0 bases from J, the gap between germline ends came to 15 bases. CDR3 length equals 16 residues. CDR1 MNHEY and CDR2 SMNVEV come from the germline V gene (reference sequence). Then a second PCR, running about 6 to 11 cycles, was carried out with a sample-barcoded 5' primer and a J-beta primer mix. TCRdb reanalysed the 5' RACE reads using MiXCR and keeps one entry per CDR3 protein. The data hold around 1,100,000 distinct CDR3 sequences, with roughly two fifths observed a single time. This clonotype was obtained from a man between 18 and 35 years old in good health. The chain recombines TRBV27 with TRBJ2-7; tentatively, D is TRBD1 (6 bases). The sample consisted of blood. CDR3 nucleotides: TGTGCCAGCAGTTTGAGGGCAGGGACAAGCTCCTACGAGCAGTACTTC. Its protein product is CASSLRAGTSSYEQYF.